This T cell receptor (beta chain) is drawn from a study of identifying expanded T cells in peripheral blood. CDR3 size: 14 residues. Germline V gives CDR1 GTSNPN, CDR2 SVGIG (reference sequence). The V and J ends lost 6 bases and 4 bases, in that order; junction bases with no gene match: 7. This clone has just a few counts. The table came from immunoSEQ multiplex PCR; TCRdb's copy has only in-frame clones and leaves some out. The data show 70,000 to 100,000 clones, roughly 90% seen once. The sequence came from a person between 18 and 69 years old in good health. The genes are TRBV30 and TRBJ2-2; 8 bases agree with TRBD2. Source material: blood. CDR3 nucleotide sequence: TGTGCCTGCCCTCACGGGGGGGGCACCGGGGAGCTGTTTTTT. Translation: CACPHGGGTGELFF.